This T cell receptor (beta chain) derives from a study of blood T cell repertoires in COVID-19. Study-level information: Sites in the United States, Italy and Spain provided acute and convalescent COVID-19 samples. T cells, B-cell-depleted T cells, or PBMCs provided the cDNA or gDNA that served as material.

Germline V CDR1 and CDR2: MDHEN, SYDVKM. This CDR3 has 14 amino acids. Unmatched junction bases numbered 4, after V lost 4 bases and J lost 4 bases. How the authors handled the data: From reference gene primer amplification, estimates of nucleated cell counts were derived. Sequencing used immunoSEQ multiplex PCR; TCRdb keeps in-frame clones, though not all of them. That table gives V, J and clone size, and the DNA gave D and trimming. This repertoire shows about 150,000 clones, around 81% found once; its top ten account for roughly 13%. The origin of this receptor is a man aged 55 to 69 with active or convalescent COVID-19. This chain joins TRBV28 and TRBJ1-2, with TRBD1 matching 9 bases. Material: peripheral blood. This CDR3 is CASSSQDRGYGYTF. The CDR3 DNA follows: TGTGCCAGCAGTTCACAGGACAGGGGCTATGGCTACACCTTC.